Following are 15 T cell receptor beta chains from one sample sequenced in a study of breast tumors, draining lymph nodes, adjacent tissues (dated by TCRdb to 2015 to 2016). Library preparation used multiplex PCR. TCRdb records Illumina HiSeq 2000 as the sequencer. The public reads were run again by TCRdb, first through fastp at Q25 and then through MiXCR, and only productive beta chains were kept. Rows are unified per CDR3 protein, each entry keeping the most common DNA and genes. The sample yields roughly 260,000 distinct CDR3 sequences; over 30% were counted once. The top ten hold roughly 1.1% of the sample. Lymph node samples came from the axillary draining lymph nodes of breast cancer patients. Sequencing was carried out using axillary lymph node tissue. The receptor set was obtained from a female donor with breast cancer. Some clones in this sample may be carry-over from other donors' samples.

The table lists this clonotype with many counts. The chain uses TRBV20-1 and TRBJ2-7; 7 bases are shared with TRBD1. Germline lookup yields CDR1 DFQATT and CDR2 SNEGSKA (reference sequence). The CDR3 has 15 amino acids. Trimming at V came to 3 bases and at J to 2 bases, leaving 10 bases not matched to a gene. The CDR3 protein is CSASPGQILTYEQYF. CDR3 bases: TGCAGTGCTAGCCCGGGACAGATACTAACCTACGAGCAGTACTTC.

Note on this clonotype: This clone may be a read error of a much larger clone one base away. The chain couples TRBV10-3 to TRBJ1-3; D is ambiguous. This CDR3 has 15 residues. Germline V gene data show CDR1 as ENHRY and CDR2 as SYGVKD. CDR3 residues: CAIRDTADSGNTTYF. The CDR3 coding sequence is TGTGCCATAAGAGATACAGCGGACTCTGGAAACACCACATATTTT.

The sample holds many counts of this clonotype. The gene calls are TRBV20-1 and TRBJ2-3; D is uncertain. The CDR3 totals 15 residues. Germline assignment: CDR1 DFQATT and CDR2 SNEGSKA (reference sequence). Trimming took 3 bases from V and 4 from J, leaving 17 bases between them. CDR3 sequence reads: CSASSFGSDADTQYF. For the CDR3, the DNA is TGCAGTGCTAGTAGTTTTGGGTCAGACGCAGATACGCAGTATTTT.

To note about this clonotype: Just one base apart from a much larger clone, this may be a read error. This chain connects TRBV11-2 to TRBJ2-7; D is possibly TRBD2 (5 bases). The ends were cut back, 0 bases at V and 2 bases at J, with 8 bases in the middle. The germline CDR1 and CDR2 sequences are SGHAT and FQNNGV. The CDR3 length is 14 residues. The chain's CDR3 is CASSLESSTYEQYV. In DNA form, the CDR3 reads TGTGCCAGCAGCTTAGAGTCTAGCACCTACGAGCAGTACGTC.

This clonotype occurred a few times. The chain employs TRBV12-3 or TRBV12-4 and TRBJ2-4, with 8 bases matching TRBD2. This CDR3 region has 15 residues. V lost 6 bases to trimming and J lost 6 bases; unmatched junction nucleotides: 10. CDR3 DNA: TGTGCCAGCAGCGTAGGGGGAGCGGGAGTAAACATTCAGTACTTC. This gives the protein CASSVGGAGVNIQYF.

Many counts were recorded for this clonotype. One end of the junction fails to match germline, which may point to a read error. This sequence joins TRBV7-6 and TRBJ2-5; 7 nucleotides line up with TRBD2. The CDR3 runs to 14 residues. Per germline, CDR1 SGHVS and CDR2 FNYEAQ. The CDR3 coding sequence is TGTGCCAGCGGCTTAGAGAGCGGGACGGAGACCCAGTACTTC. Its protein is CASGLESGTETQYF.

This clonotype was counted ten times or more. The CDR3 loop is CASSEGGWGNSPLHF. The CDR3, as DNA: TGTGCCAGCAGTGAGGGGGGTTGGGGTAATTCACCCCTCCACTTT. V gene TRBV2 combines with J gene TRBJ1-6; D possibly corresponds to TRBD1 (5 bases). CDR1 and CDR2 from the germline V gene are SNHLY and FYNNEI. Between the trimmed V and J ends, which lost 3 bases and 6 bases, there was a span of 12 bases. The CDR3 has 15 residues.

As to this clonotype: This could be a read error, since a much larger clone is one nucleotide away. The rearrangement uses TRBV6-6 and TRBJ2-3, with D hard to call. The germline V and J ends were trimmed by 5 bases and 4 bases, with 16 bases remaining between them. From germline, CDR1 is MNHNY and CDR2 SVGAGI (reference sequence). The CDR3 extends over 15 amino acids. DNA of the CDR3: TGTGCCAGCAGTCATGGGTTATCTGGCTCAGATACGCAGTATTTT. It specifies CASSHGLSGSDTQYF.

This chain joins TRBV12-3 or TRBV12-4 and TRBJ1-2, with TRBD1 as a possible D gene (6 bases). The CDR3 is made up of 15 amino acids. Trimming left V 5 bases short and J 10 bases short, with 23 bases between. In nucleotides, the CDR3 is TGTGCCAGCAGTGCTAGAGATGAGGGGGGGAGTGTCTACACCTTC. It encodes CASSARDEGGSVYTF.

V and J are TRBV7-8 and TRBJ1-1, with no clear D. V lost 1 base to trimming and J lost 6 bases, with 15 bases between them. The CDR3 totals 15 residues. The germline V gene has CDR1 SGHVS and CDR2 FQNEAQ. DNA of the CDR3: TGTGCCAGCAGCTTAGACCTCCCGAGGGTGGCTGAAGCTTTCTTT. Translated: CASSLDLPRVAEAFF.

This clonotype was found many times. The chain combines TRBV20-1 with TRBJ2-7; the match to TRBD2 covers 8 bases. Germline CDR1 DFQATT, CDR2 SNEGSKA (reference sequence). There are 15 residues in the CDR3. Trimming cost V 3 bases and J 4 bases; bases outside gene matches: 11. The CDR3 reads CSASWLSGSGYEQYF. The CDR3 coding sequence is TGCAGTGCTAGTTGGCTAAGCGGGAGCGGTTACGAGCAGTACTTC.

This clonotype was seen many times. This chain links TRBV11-2 with TRBJ1-4; 7 bases fit TRBD1. The trim removed 2 bases at V and 13 bases at J, leaving 4 bases unmatched. The CDR3 is 12 residues long. Per germline, CDR1 SGHAT and CDR2 FQNNGV. The CDR3 sequence is CASSLFNRGLFF. The CDR3 DNA is TGTGCCAGCAGCTTATTTAACAGGGGACTGTTTTTT.

The J gene is TRBJ1-6, the V gene TRBV7-3; D is uncertain. V gave up 4 bases and J gave up 8 bases, with 18 bases separating them. The CDR3 runs 16 residues. Germline CDR1 and CDR2: SGHTA and FQGTGA. This CDR3 is CASSSLATIPDSPLHF. The CDR3 DNA sequence: TGTGCCAGCAGCTCCCTAGCGACCATCCCAGATTCACCCCTCCACTTT.

This chain uses TRBV7-6 with TRBJ2-7; D ambiguous. The length of the CDR3 is 14 residues. CDR1 and CDR2 (germline): SGHVS, FNYEAQ. Trimming pared 5 bases from V and 3 bases from J, leaving 14 bases between. The CDR3 here is CASSLTGLNYEQYF. The CDR3 DNA reads TGTGCCAGCAGCCTCACCGGGCTTAACTACGAGCAGTACTTC.

This clonotype was observed many times. V gene TRBV3-1 combines with J gene TRBJ1-6; D gene uncertain. The CDR3 has 14 amino acids. CDR1 LGHDT and CDR2 YNNKEL come from the germline V gene (reference sequence). V lost 1 base and J 9 bases, leaving 10 bases between the germline ends. CDR3 in amino acids: CASSQGVEGSPLHF. CDR3 DNA: TGTGCCAGCAGCCAAGGGGTTGAAGGTTCACCCCTCCACTTT.